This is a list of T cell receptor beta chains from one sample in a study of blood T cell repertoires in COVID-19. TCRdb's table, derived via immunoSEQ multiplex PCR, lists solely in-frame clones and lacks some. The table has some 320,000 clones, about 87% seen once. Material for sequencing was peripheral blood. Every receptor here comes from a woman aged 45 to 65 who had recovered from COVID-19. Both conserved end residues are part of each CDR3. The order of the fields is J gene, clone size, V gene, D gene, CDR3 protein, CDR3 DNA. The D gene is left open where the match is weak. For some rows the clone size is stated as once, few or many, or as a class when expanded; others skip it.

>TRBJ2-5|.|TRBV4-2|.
CASSPGQETQYF
TGTGCCAGCAGCCCGGGTCAGGAGACCCAGTACTTC
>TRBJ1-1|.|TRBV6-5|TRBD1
CASSYGGTENTEAFF
TGTGCCAGCAGTTACGGAGGGACAGAGAACACTGAAGCTTTCTTT
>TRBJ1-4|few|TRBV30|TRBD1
CAWTGQGKNEKLFF
TGTGCCTGGACCGGACAGGGGAAAAATGAAAAACTGTTTTTT
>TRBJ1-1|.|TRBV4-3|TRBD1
CASSQVKGANTEAFF
TGCGCCAGCAGCCAAGTAAAGGGGGCGAACACTGAAGCTTTCTTT
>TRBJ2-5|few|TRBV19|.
CASTDQETQYF
TGTGCCAGTACTGACCAAGAGACCCAGTACTTC
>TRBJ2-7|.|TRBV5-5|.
CASSQGWGLRVYEQYF
TGTGCCAGCAGCCAGGGGTGGGGGTTAAGGGTCTACGAGCAGTACTTC
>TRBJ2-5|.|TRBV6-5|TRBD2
CASSRGLAQETQYF
TGTGCCAGCAGCCGCGGACTAGCCCAAGAGACCCAGTACTTC
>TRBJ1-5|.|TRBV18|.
CASSPTGRRTGNQPQHF
TGTGCCAGCTCACCAACCGGCCGAAGAACGGGTAATCAGCCCCAGCATTTT
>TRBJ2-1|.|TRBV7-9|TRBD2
CASSLTRGGYNEQFF
TGTGCCAGCAGCTTGACTCGGGGGGGCTACAATGAGCAGTTCTTC
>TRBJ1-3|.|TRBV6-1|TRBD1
CASSEQGASGNTIYF
TGTGCCAGCAGTGAACAGGGGGCTTCGGGAAACACCATATATTTT
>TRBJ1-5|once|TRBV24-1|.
CATSDRPRTANQPQHF
TGTGCCACCAGTGACCGACCTCGGACAGCGAATCAGCCCCAGCATTTT
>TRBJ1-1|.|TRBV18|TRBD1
CASTPGPLGTAVTEAFF
TGTGCCAGCACACCAGGTCCGTTGGGGACAGCTGTCACTGAAGCTTTCTTT
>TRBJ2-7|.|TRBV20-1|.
CSASVQTYEQYF
TGCAGTGCTAGTGTCCAGACCTACGAGCAGTACTTC
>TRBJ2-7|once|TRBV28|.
CASSSGGEEYEQYF
TGTGCCAGCAGTTCGGGCGGGGAAGAGTACGAGCAGTACTTC
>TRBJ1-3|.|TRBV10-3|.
CAIRNANSGNTIYF
TGTGCCATCAGAAACGCTAACTCTGGAAACACCATATATTTT
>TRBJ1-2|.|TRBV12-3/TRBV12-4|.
CASSLNGYGYTF
TGTGCCAGCAGTTTGAACGGCTATGGCTACACCTTC
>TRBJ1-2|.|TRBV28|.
CASSLTGGQGPVQGYTF
TGTGCCAGCAGTTTAACGGGAGGGCAGGGGCCAGTACAGGGCTACACCTTC
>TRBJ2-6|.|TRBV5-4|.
CASSLGPTGANVLTF
TGTGCCAGCAGCTTGGGGCCCACTGGGGCCAACGTCCTGACTTTC
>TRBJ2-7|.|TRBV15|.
CATSRVSGGEQYF
TGTGCCACCAGCAGAGTATCAGGAGGCGAGCAGTACTTC
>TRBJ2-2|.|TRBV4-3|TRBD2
CASSLESGSNTGELFF
TGCGCCAGCAGTCTGGAGAGCGGGAGTAACACCGGGGAGCTGTTTTTT
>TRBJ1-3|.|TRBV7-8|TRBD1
CASSPTGHSGNTIYF
TGTGCCAGCAGTCCGACAGGGCACTCTGGAAACACCATATATTTT
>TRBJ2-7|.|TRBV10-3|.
CAIEAASYEQYF
TGTGCCATTGAGGCTGCCTCCTACGAGCAGTACTTC
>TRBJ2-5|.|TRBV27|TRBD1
CASSLFATGGSAQYF
TGTGCCAGCAGTTTGTTTGCGACAGGGGGGTCGGCCCAGTACTTC
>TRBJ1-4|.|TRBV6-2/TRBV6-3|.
CASSSRDGTPLVKLFF
TGTGCCAGCAGTTCCAGAGATGGGACACCCCTCGTGAAACTGTTTTTT
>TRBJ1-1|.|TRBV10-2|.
CASSGLTANTEAFF
TGCGCCAGCAGTGGATTGACAGCCAACACTGAAGCTTTCTTT
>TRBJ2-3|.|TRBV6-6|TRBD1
CASSRTGGTDTQYF
TGTGCCAGCAGTCGGACAGGGGGCACGGATACGCAGTATTTT
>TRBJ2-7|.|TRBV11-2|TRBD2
CASKLSGVYEQYF
TGTGCCAGCAAGCTCAGCGGGGTGTACGAGCAGTACTTC
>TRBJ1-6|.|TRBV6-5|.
CASGRTTNSPLHF
TGTGCCAGCGGGAGGACGACCAATTCACCCCTCCACTTT
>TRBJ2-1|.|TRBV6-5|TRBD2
CASRRAGFSYNEQFF
TGTGCCAGCAGGAGAGCGGGATTCTCCTACAATGAGCAGTTCTTC
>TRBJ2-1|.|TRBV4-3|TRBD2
CASSQLAAVYNEQFF
TGCGCCAGCAGCCAACTAGCGGCAGTATACAATGAGCAGTTCTTC
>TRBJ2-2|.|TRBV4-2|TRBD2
CASSQGREDSGELFF
TGTGCCAGCAGCCAAGGACGGGAGGATAGCGGGGAGCTGTTTTTT
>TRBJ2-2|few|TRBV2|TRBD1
CASSGTGYAGTGELFF
TGTGCCAGCAGTGGGACAGGGTACGCTGGCACCGGGGAGCTGTTTTTT
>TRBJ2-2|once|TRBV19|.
CASSLGSTGELFF
TGTGCCAGTAGCCTGGGGAGCACCGGGGAGCTGTTTTTT
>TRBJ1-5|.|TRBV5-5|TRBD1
CASSGGTGARNQPQHF
TGTGCCAGCAGCGGGGGGACAGGGGCTCGGAATCAGCCCCAGCATTTT
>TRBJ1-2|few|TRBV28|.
CASRSGDTSYTF
TGTGCCAGCAGATCAGGGGATACTAGCTACACCTTC
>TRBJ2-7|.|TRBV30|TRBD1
CAWSTGQFPITALYEQYF
TGTGCCTGGAGTACGGGACAGTTCCCTATTACTGCCCTCTACGAGCAGTACTTC
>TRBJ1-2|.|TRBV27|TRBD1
CASSSTGGTYGYTF
TGTGCCAGCAGTTCCACAGGGGGCACCTATGGCTACACCTTC
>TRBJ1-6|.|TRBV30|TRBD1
CAVTGGSYNSPLHF
TGTGCCGTGACAGGGGGGTCCTATAATTCACCCCTCCACTTT
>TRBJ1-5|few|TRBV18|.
CASSPDSADDQPQHF
TGTGCCAGCTCACCGGACAGCGCTGACGATCAGCCCCAGCATTTT
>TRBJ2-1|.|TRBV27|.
CASSLVRSGEQFF
TGTGCCAGCAGTTTGGTTCGGAGCGGAGAGCAGTTCTTC
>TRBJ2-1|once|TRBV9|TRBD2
CASSVLAGSEQFF
TGTGCCAGCAGCGTATTAGCGGGAAGTGAGCAGTTCTTC
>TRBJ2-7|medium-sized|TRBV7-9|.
CASRGANSYEQYF
TGTGCCAGCCGGGGGGCTAACTCCTACGAGCAGTACTTC
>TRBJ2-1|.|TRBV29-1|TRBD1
CSFERDRGRGQFF
TGCAGCTTTGAAAGGGACAGGGGGCGCGGGCAGTTCTTC
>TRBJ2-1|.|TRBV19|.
CASNGRAFNEQFF
TGTGCCAGTAATGGGCGGGCATTCAATGAGCAGTTCTTC
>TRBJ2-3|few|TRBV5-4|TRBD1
CASSRGQGTDTQYF
TGTGCCAGCAGCCGAGGACAGGGGACAGATACGCAGTATTTT
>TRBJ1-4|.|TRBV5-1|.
CASSSIPGVPNEKLFF
TGCGCCAGCAGCTCAATCCCAGGGGTTCCTAATGAAAAACTGTTTTTT
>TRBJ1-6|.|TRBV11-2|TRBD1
CASSLHGTGNSPLHF
TGTGCCAGCAGCTTACACGGGACAGGGAACTCACCCCTCCACTTT
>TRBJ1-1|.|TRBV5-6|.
CASSWGSEAFF
TGTGCCAGCAGTTGGGGCTCTGAAGCTTTCTTT
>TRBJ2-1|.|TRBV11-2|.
CASSLRTGTTYNEQFF
TGTGCCAGCAGCCTGAGGACAGGGACTACCTACAATGAGCAGTTCTTC
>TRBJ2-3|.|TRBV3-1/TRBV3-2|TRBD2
CASSQRTSGRASGPASTDTQYF
TGTGCCAGCAGCCAACGCACTAGCGGGAGGGCCAGCGGCCCCGCTAGCACAGATACGCAGTATTTT
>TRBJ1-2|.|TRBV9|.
CASSEGKLAPTF
TGTGCCAGCAGCGAGGGGAAACTAGCTCCCACCTTC